Presented here are 5 T cell receptor beta chains from one specimen sequenced in a study of beta chain features in type 1 diabetes. Study conclusions and caveats: TCRB CDR3s from Type 1 diabetes patients were moderately but significantly shorter in all four CD4+ subsets.

Which antigens these TCRs recognize remains unknown. Expressed TCRB transcripts were sequenced because the isolated RNA had all been reverse transcribed beforehand. Repertoires were generated with immunoSEQ multiplex PCR, while TCRdb's copy carries only in-frame clones and drops some. Among hundreds of thousands of clones listed, 13% were seen once. Sequencing was carried out using naive CD4+ T cells from blood. The receptors here all came from a man aged 18 to 29 with type 1 diabetes.

This clone was observed a few times. The sample has other DNA sequences that encode this CDR3 too. The V gene is TRBV5-4, the J gene TRBJ1-1; D possibly corresponds to TRBD1 (5 bases). Trimming removed 2 bases from V and 4 bases from J, with 9 bases in between. Germline values: CDR1 SGHNT, CDR2 YYREEE (reference sequence). The CDR3 is made up of 13 amino acids. The CDR3 DNA sequence: TGTGCCAGCAGCTTACGGGGGGGCACTGAAGCTTTCTTT. It yields the protein CASSLRGGTEAFF.

This clone was recorded once. An end of the junction differs from the germline gene, which may be a read error. The CDR3 loop is CASTEDVMGPQHF. CDR3 DNA: TGTGCCAGCACTGAAGACGTTATGGGACCCCAGCATTTT. V and J are TRBV2 and TRBJ1-5; D unclear. CDR3 size: 13 residues. From germline, CDR1 is SNHLY and CDR2 FYNNEI.

This clone occurred a few times. Different DNA sequences within this sample yield the same CDR3. This CDR3 is CASSFDSNQPQHF. The DNA of the CDR3 is TGTGCCAGCAGTTTCGACTCCAATCAGCCCCAGCATTTT. This chain connects TRBV27 to TRBJ1-5; D gene unclear. This CDR3 region has 13 residues. Germline CDR1 MNHEY, CDR2 SMNVEV (reference sequence). Trimming removed 3 bases from V and 3 bases from J, with 6 bases in between.

The sample holds a few counts of this clone. V is TRBV6-5 and J is TRBJ2-2; D is undetermined. Germline CDR1 and CDR2: MNHEY and SVGAGI. Deletions cut 1 base from V and 1 base from J, with 4 bases between. The CDR3 consists of 14 residues. In DNA form, the CDR3 reads TGTGCCAGCAGTTACTACAGGAACACCGGGGAGCTGTTTTTT. It is translated as CASSYYRNTGELFF.

V and J are TRBV6-5 and TRBJ2-1; D is possibly TRBD2 (5 bases). Trimming stripped 7 bases from V and 2 bases from J, with 12 bases between. Germline CDR1 is MNHEY and CDR2 is SVGAGI. This CDR3 region has 14 residues. Here the CDR3 reads CASTNSETYNEQFF. CDR3 bases: TGTGCCAGCACTAATAGCGAAACCTACAATGAGCAGTTCTTC.